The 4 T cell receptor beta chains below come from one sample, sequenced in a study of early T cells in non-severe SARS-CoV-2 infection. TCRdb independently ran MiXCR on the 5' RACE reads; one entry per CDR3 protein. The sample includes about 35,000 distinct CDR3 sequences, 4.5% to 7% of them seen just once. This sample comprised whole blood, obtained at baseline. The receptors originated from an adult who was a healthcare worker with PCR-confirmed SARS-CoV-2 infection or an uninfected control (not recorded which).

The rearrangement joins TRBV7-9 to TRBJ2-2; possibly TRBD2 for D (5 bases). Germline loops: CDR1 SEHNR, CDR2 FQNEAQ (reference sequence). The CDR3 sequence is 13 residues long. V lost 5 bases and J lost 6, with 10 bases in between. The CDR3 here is CASSPGAAGELFF. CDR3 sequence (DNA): TGTGCCAGCAGCCCCGGAGCGGCCGGGGAGCTGTTTTTT.

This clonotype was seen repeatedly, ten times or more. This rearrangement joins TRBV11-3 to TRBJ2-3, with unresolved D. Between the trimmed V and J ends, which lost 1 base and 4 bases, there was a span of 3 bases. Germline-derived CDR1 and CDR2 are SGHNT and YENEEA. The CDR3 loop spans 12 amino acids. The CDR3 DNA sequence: TGTGCCAGCAGCTTAGCAGCAGATACGCAGTATTTT. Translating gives CASSLAADTQYF.

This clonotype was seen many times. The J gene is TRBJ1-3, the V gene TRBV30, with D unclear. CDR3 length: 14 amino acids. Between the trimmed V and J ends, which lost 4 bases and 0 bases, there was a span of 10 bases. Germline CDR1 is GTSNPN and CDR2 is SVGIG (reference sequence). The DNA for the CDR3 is TGTGCCTGGATGCTCGCGGGCTCTGGAAACACCATATATTTT. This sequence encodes CAWMLAGSGNTIYF. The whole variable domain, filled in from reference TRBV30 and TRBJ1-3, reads SQTIHQWPATLVQPVGSPLSLECTVEGTSNPNLYWYRQAAGRGLQLLFYSVGIGQISSEVPQNLSASRPQDRQFILSSKKLLLSDSGFYLCAWMLAGSGNTIYFGEGSWLTVV.

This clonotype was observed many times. CDR3 loop: CASSESKGQNTEAFF. CDR3 nucleotides: TGTGCCAGCAGTGAGTCGAAAGGACAGAACACTGAAGCTTTCTTT. The V and J genes are TRBV25-1 and TRBJ1-1; perhaps TRBD1 as D (5 bases). The CDR3 extends over 15 amino acids. V lost 3 bases and J lost 1, with 12 bases in between. The germline CDR1 and CDR2 sequences are MGHDK and SYGVNS. Full variable domain (remainder filled in from reference TRBV25-1 and TRBJ1-1): EADIYQTPRYLVIGTGKKITLECSQTMGHDKMYWYQQDPGMELHLIHYSYGVNSTEKGDLSSESTVSRIRTEHFPLTLESARPSHTSQYLCASSESKGQNTEAFFGQGTRLTVV.